A selection of T cell receptor beta chains follows, all from one sample in a study of blood T cell repertoires in COVID-19. Here immunoSEQ multiplex PCR was the method, and the copy in TCRdb shows in-frame clones only, minus some. The sample shows 250,000 or so clones, around nine tenths of them seen only once. The sequenced sample was peripheral blood. The receptors come from a man in his forties with active or convalescent COVID-19. Both conserved end residues are part of each CDR3. D genes are given only for firm matches. Clone size is given for some rows only: seen once, a few or many times, or a class if the clone is expanded.

CDR3: CASSFSQGALGYTF; DNA: TGTGCCAGCAGCTTCTCACAGGGGGCGCTTGGCTACACCTTC; D: TRBD1; V: TRBV7-2; length: 14; size: .; J: TRBJ1-2
CDR3: CASSKVRGTGHNTEAFF; DNA: TGTGCCAGCAGCAAAGTACGCGGGACAGGGCACAACACTGAAGCTTTCTTT; D: .; V: TRBV21-1; length: 17; size: .; J: TRBJ1-1
CDR3: CASSKPNHRDRGTETQYF; DNA: TGTGCCAGCTCCAAGCCCAACCACCGGGACAGGGGCACGGAGACCCAGTACTTC; D: TRBD1; V: TRBV18; length: 18; size: .; J: TRBJ2-5
CDR3: CASSYRSGYGYTF; DNA: TGTGCCAGCAGCTACAGGTCCGGCTATGGCTACACCTTC; D: .; V: TRBV11-3; length: 13; size: .; J: TRBJ1-2
CDR3: CASSPFHTGNEQYF; DNA: TGTGCCAGCAGCCCCTTCCATACAGGGAACGAGCAGTACTTC; D: .; V: TRBV7-9; length: 14; size: .; J: TRBJ2-7
CDR3: CAWESIGGTEAFF; DNA: TGTGCCTGGGAATCCATCGGGGGCACTGAAGCTTTCTTT; D: .; V: TRBV30; length: 13; size: .; J: TRBJ1-1
CDR3: CASSLEVSEAFF; DNA: TGTGCCAGCAGTCTAGAGGTCTCCGAAGCTTTCTTT; D: .; V: TRBV7-9; length: 12; size: .; J: TRBJ1-1
CDR3: CASSPETSSYEQYF; DNA: TGTGCCAGCAGCCCTGAGACTAGTTCCTACGAGCAGTACTTC; D: .; V: TRBV5-4; length: 14; size: few; J: TRBJ2-7
CDR3: CASSGQGASISGANVLTF; DNA: TGTGCCAGCAGCGGACAGGGGGCTTCCATCTCTGGGGCCAACGTCCTGACTTTC; D: TRBD1; V: TRBV11-3; length: 18; size: once; J: TRBJ2-6
CDR3: CASSRGEGRNEQFF; DNA: TGTGCCAGCTCACGTGGGGAGGGCCGAAATGAGCAGTTCTTC; D: TRBD2; V: TRBV18; length: 14; size: .; J: TRBJ2-1
CDR3: CASSQGTAGGQETQYF; DNA: TGTGCCAGCAGCCAAGGGACAGCGGGAGGCCAAGAGACCCAGTACTTC; D: TRBD2; V: TRBV4-2; length: 16; size: .; J: TRBJ2-5
CDR3: CASSPWTGGDTEAFF; DNA: TGTGCCAGCAGCCCCTGGACAGGGGGGGACACTGAAGCTTTCTTT; D: TRBD1; V: TRBV5-5; length: 15; size: once; J: TRBJ1-1
CDR3: CATLMGGNTEAFF; DNA: TGTGCCACCCTTATGGGGGGGAACACTGAAGCTTTCTTT; D: .; V: TRBV6-5; length: 13; size: once; J: TRBJ1-1
CDR3: CASSLAGTGGSGNTIYF; DNA: TGTGCCAGCAGCTTAGCCGGGACAGGGGGCTCCGGAAACACCATATATTTT; D: TRBD1; V: TRBV11-1; length: 17; size: .; J: TRBJ1-3